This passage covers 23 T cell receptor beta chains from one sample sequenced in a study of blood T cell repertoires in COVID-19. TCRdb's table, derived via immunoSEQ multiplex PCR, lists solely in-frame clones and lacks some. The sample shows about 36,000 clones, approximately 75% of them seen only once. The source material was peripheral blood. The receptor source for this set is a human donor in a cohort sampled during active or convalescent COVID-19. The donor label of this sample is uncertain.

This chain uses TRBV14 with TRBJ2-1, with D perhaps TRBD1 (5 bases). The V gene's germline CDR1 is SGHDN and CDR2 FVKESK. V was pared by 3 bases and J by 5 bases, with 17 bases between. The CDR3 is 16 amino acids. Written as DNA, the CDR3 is TGTGCCAGCAGCCATTCCTTAAGGGGTTCGGACAATGAGCAGTTCTTC. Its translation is CASSHSLRGSDNEQFF. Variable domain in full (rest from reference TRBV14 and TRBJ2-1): EAGVTQFPSHSVIEKGQTVTLRCDPISGHDNLYWYRRVMGKEIKFLLHFVKESKQDESGMPNNRFLAERTGGTYSTLKVQPAELEDSGVYFCASSHSLRGSDNEQFFGPGTRLTVL.

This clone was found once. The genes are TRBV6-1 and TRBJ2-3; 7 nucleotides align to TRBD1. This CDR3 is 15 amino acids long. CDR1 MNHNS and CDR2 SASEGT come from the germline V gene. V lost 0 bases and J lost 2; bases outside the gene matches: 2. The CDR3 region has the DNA TGTGCCAGCAGTGAAGCGACAGGGTTCACAGATACGCAGTATTTT. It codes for CASSEATGFTDTQYF.

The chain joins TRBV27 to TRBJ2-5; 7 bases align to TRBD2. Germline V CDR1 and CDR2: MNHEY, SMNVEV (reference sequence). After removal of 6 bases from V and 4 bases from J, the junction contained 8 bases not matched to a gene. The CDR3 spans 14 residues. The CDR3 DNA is TGTGCCAGCAGCTTCGGGAGGACGGGAGAGACCCAGTACTTC. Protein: CASSFGRTGETQYF.

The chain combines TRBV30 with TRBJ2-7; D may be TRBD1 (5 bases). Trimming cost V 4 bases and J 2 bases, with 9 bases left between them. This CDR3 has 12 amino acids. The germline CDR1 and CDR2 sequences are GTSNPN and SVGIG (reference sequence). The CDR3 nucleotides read TGTGCCTGGAAAAAAGGGGCCTACGAGCAGTACTTC. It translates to CAWKKGAYEQYF.

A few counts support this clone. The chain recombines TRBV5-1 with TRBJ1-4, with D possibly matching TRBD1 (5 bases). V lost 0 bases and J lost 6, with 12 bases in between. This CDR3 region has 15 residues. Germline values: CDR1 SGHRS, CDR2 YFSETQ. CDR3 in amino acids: CASSLAAGTDEKLFF. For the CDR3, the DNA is TGCGCCAGCAGCTTGGCCGCGGGGACTGATGAAAAACTGTTTTTT.

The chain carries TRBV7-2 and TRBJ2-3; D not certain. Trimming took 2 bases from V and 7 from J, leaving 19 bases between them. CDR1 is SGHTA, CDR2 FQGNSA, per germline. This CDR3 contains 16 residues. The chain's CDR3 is CASSLSDSRLPHTQYF. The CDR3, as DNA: TGTGCCAGCAGCTTATCTGACTCGCGGTTGCCCCATACGCAGTATTTT. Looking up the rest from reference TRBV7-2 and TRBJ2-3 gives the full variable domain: GAGVSQSPSNKVTEKGKDVELRCDPISGHTALYWYRQSLGQGLEFLIYFQGNSAPDKSGLPSDRFSAERTGGSVSTLTIQRTQQEDSAVYLCASSLSDSRLPHTQYFGPGTRLTVL.

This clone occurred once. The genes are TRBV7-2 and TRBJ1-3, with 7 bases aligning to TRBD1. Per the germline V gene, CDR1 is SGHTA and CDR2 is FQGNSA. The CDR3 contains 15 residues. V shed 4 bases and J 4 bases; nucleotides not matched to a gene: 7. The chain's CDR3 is CASSSSTGSGNTIYF. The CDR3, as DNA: TGTGCCAGCAGCTCCTCGACAGGGTCAGGAAACACCATATATTTT.

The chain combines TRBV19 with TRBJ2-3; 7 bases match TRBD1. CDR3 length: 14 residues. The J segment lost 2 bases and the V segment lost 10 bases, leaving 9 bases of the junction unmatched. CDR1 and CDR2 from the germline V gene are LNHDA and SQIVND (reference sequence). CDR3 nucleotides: TGTGCCACCAGCCAGGGGGATGACACAGATACGCAGTATTTT. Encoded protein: CATSQGDDTDTQYF.

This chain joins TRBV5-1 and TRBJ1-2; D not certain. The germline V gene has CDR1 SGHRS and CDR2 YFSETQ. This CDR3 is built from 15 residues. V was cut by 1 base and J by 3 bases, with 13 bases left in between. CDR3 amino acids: CASSLRPTRDYGYTF. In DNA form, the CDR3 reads TGCGCCAGCAGCTTGAGACCGACACGAGACTATGGCTACACCTTC.

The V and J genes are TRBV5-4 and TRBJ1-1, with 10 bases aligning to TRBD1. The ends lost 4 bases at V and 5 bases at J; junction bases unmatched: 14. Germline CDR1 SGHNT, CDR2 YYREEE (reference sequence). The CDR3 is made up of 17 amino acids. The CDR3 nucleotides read TGTGCCAGCAGCATCAGCACAATGACAGGGGGCCGAACTGAAGCTTTCTTT. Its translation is CASSISTMTGGRTEAFF.

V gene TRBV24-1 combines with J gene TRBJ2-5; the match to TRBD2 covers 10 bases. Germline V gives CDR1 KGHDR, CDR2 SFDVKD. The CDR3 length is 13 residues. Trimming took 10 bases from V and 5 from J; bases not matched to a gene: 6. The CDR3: CATASGSLETQYF. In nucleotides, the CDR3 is TGTGCCACTGCTAGCGGGAGTCTCGAGACCCAGTACTTC.

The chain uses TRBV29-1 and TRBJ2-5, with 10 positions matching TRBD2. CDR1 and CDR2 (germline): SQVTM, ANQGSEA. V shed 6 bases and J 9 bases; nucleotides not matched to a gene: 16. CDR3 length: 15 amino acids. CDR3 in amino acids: CSVAPLAGVGVAQYF. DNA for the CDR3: TGCAGCGTCGCTCCTCTAGCGGGAGTGGGAGTGGCCCAGTACTTC.

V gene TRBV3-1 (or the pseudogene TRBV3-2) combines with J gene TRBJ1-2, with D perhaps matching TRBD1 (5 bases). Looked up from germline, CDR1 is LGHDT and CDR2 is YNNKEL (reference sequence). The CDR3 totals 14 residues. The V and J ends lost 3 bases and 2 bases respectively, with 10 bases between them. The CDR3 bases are TGTGCCAGCAGCCAGATGACAGTAAACTATGGCTACACCTTC. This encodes CASSQMTVNYGYTF.

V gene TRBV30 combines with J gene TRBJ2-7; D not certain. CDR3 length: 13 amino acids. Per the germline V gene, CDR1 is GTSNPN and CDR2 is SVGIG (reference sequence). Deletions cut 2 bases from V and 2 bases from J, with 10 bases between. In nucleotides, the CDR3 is TGTGCCTGGAGTAAATCCCAAACCTACGAGCAGTACTTC. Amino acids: CAWSKSQTYEQYF.

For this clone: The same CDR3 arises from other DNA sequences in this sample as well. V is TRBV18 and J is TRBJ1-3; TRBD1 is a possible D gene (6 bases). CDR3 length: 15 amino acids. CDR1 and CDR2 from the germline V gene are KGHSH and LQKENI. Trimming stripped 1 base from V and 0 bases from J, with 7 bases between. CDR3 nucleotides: TGTGCCAGCTCACCACAGGGGGACTCTGGAAACACCATATATTTT. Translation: CASSPQGDSGNTIYF. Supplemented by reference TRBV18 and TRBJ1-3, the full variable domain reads NAGVMQNPRHLVRRRGQEARLRCSPMKGHSHVYWYRQLPEEGLKFMVYLQKENIIDESGMPKERFSAEFPKEGPSILRIQQVVRGDSAAYFCASSPQGDSGNTIYFGEGSWLTVV.

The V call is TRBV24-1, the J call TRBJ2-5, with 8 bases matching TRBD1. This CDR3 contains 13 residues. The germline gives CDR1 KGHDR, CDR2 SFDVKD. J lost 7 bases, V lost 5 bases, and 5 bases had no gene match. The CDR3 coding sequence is TGTGCCACCAGTGCACAGGGGGGATTGACCCAGTACTTC. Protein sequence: CATSAQGGLTQYF.

The CDR3 spells CASSLTGQGHEQYF. The DNA of the CDR3 is TGTGCCAGCAGCTTAACGGGACAGGGCCACGAGCAGTACTTC. The chain recombines TRBV7-2 with TRBJ2-7; the match to TRBD1 covers 9 bases. CDR3 size: 14 residues. After removal of 2 bases from V and 5 bases from J, the junction contained 4 bases not matched to a gene. Germline V gives CDR1 SGHTA, CDR2 FQGNSA.

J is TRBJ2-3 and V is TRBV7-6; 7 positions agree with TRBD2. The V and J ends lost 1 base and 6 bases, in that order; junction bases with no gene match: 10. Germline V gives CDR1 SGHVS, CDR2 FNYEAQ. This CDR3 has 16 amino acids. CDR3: CASSLVGGRAMDTQYF. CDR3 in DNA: TGTGCCAGCAGCTTAGTCGGTGGGAGGGCTATGGATACGCAGTATTTT.

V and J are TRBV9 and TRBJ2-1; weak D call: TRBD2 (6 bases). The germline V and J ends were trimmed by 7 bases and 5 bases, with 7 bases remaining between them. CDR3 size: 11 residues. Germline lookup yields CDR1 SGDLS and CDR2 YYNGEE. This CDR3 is CASGRNNEQFF. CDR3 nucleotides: TGTGCCAGCGGGAGGAACAATGAGCAGTTCTTC.

CDR3 DNA sequence: TGTGCCAGCAGCCAAGATCCCCCAGGGGTGGGCTATGGCTACACCTTC. Its protein is CASSQDPPGVGYGYTF. The gene calls are TRBV14 and TRBJ1-2; D is possibly TRBD1 (6 bases). Trimming removed 0 bases at V and 4 bases at J, with 15 bases between. Germline assignment: CDR1 SGHDN and CDR2 FVKESK. CDR3 length: 16 residues.

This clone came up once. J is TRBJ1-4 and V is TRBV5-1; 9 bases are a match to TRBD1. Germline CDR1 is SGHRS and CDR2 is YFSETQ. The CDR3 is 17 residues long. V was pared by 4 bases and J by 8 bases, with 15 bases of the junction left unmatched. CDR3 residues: CASSPGRRTGVREKLFF. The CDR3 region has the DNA TGCGCCAGCAGCCCGGGCCGGAGGACAGGGGTGAGAGAAAAACTGTTTTTT.

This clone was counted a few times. This CDR3 is CASSMTGQGEAFF. The CDR3 DNA follows: TGTGCCAGCAGCATGACAGGTCAAGGCGAAGCTTTCTTT. V usage is TRBV7-3 and J usage is TRBJ1-1; D might be TRBD1 (6 bases). V lost 5 bases, J lost 8 bases, and 15 bases lay in between. CDR3 length equals 13 residues. The germline V gene encodes CDR1 SGHTA and CDR2 FQGTGA.

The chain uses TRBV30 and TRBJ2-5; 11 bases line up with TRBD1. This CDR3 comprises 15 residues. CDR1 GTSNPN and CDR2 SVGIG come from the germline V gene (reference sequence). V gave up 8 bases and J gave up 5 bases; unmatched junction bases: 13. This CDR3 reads CAVGTGQGGAETQYF. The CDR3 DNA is TGTGCCGTGGGCACGGGACAGGGGGGCGCGGAGACCCAGTACTTC.